The 22 T cell receptor beta chains listed next were all sequenced from one sample in a study of blood T cell repertoires in COVID-19. The repertoire was sequenced with immunoSEQ multiplex PCR; TCRdb's copy has only in-frame clones and lacks some. The data contain approximately 200,000 clones, 75% to 90% of them seen just once; the ten biggest clones take up over 1%. Sequencing used PBMCs or T cells enriched from blood (not recorded which). The receptor set was obtained from a man in his thirties or forties who had recovered from COVID-19.

The chain carries TRBV14 and TRBJ2-5; D unresolved. Germline V gene data show CDR1 as SGHDN and CDR2 as FVKESK. The CDR3 contains 13 residues. Between the trimmed V and J ends, which lost 7 bases and 3 bases, there was a span of 12 bases. The CDR3 region is CASNKVTKETQYF. CDR3 in DNA: TGTGCCAGCAATAAGGTGACAAAAGAGACCCAGTACTTC.

The chain employs TRBV4-3 and TRBJ2-5; TRBD2 is a possible D gene (6 bases). V lost 2 bases to trimming and J lost 3 bases, with 10 bases between them. CDR1 and CDR2 from the germline V gene are LGHNA and YSLEER. This CDR3 has 14 amino acids. CDR3 residues: CASSQRWGEETQYF. DNA for the CDR3: TGCGCCAGCAGCCAAAGGTGGGGGGAAGAGACCCAGTACTTC.

CDR3 coding DNA: TGTGCCAGCAGCCAAACTGGGCAACAACTGGAGACCCAGTACTTC. As protein: CASSQTGQQLETQYF. This sequence joins TRBV7-2 and TRBJ2-5; the D is unclear. Germline loops: CDR1 SGHTA, CDR2 FQGNSA. This CDR3 has 15 amino acids. V was shortened by 5 bases and J by 5 bases, with 18 bases between the two germline ends. Full variable domain (remainder filled in from reference TRBV7-2 and TRBJ2-5): GAGVSQSPSNKVTEKGKDVELRCDPISGHTALYWYRQSLGQGLEFLIYFQGNSAPDKSGLPSDRFSAERTGGSVSTLTIQRTQQEDSAVYLCASSQTGQQLETQYFGPGTRLLVL.

The chain carries TRBV4-3 and TRBJ2-4; D is perhaps TRBD1 (6 bases). Trimming took off 3 bases at V and 3 bases at J, with 18 bases between the two ends. Germline-derived CDR1 and CDR2 are LGHNA and YSLEER. The CDR3 extends over 17 amino acids. The CDR3 sequence is CASSHDRTALGKNIQYF. The DNA of the CDR3 is TGCGCCAGCAGCCACGACCGGACAGCCCTAGGCAAAAACATTCAGTACTTC.

The genes are TRBV28 and TRBJ1-2; perhaps TRBD1 as D (5 bases). The germline V and J ends were trimmed by 5 bases and 6 bases, with 19 bases remaining between them. This CDR3 is built from 15 residues. CDR1 MDHEN and CDR2 SYDVKM come from the germline V gene. CDR3 DNA: TGTGCCAGCAGTCCACCAAAGGGGTGGCGCGATGGCTACACCTTC. It encodes CASSPPKGWRDGYTF.

The rearrangement joins TRBV24-1 to TRBJ2-7; 10 nucleotides line up with TRBD1. Germline CDR1 KGHDR, CDR2 SFDVKD. The CDR3 covers 14 residues. V trimming: 4 bases; J trimming: 1 base; junction bases outside the gene matches: 0. As DNA, the CDR3 is TGTGCCACCAGTGAGGGACAGGGGTCCTACGAGCAGTACTTC. It codes for CATSEGQGSYEQYF.

CDR3 DNA sequence: TGTGCCAGCAGCCAACCATACGCCGCGAGCTCCTACGAGCAGTACTTC. Translation gives CASSQPYAASSYEQYF. The chain carries TRBV3-1 (or the pseudogene TRBV3-2) and TRBJ2-7; D is undetermined. Germline CDR1 LGHDT, CDR2 YNNKEL (reference sequence). V gave up 2 bases and J gave up 0 bases, with 14 bases separating them. The CDR3 loop spans 16 amino acids.

The chain links TRBV7-2 to TRBJ2-3; 7 bases line up with TRBD1. The V and J ends lost 5 bases and 5 bases, in that order; junction bases with no gene match: 10. CDR1 and CDR2 (germline): SGHTA, FQGNSA. The CDR3 covers 15 residues. The CDR3 DNA is TGTGCCAGCAGCACCGGGACAGACCGCGGAGATACGCAGTATTTT. It codes for CASSTGTDRGDTQYF.

The V call is TRBV6-2 or TRBV6-3, the J call TRBJ1-6; D may be TRBD1 (5 bases). The CDR3 is 13 residues long. Trimming cost V 4 bases and J 7 bases, with 8 bases left between them. Germline V gives CDR1 MNHEY, CDR2 SVGEGT. The CDR3: CASSWGENSPLHF. CDR3 DNA sequence: TGTGCCAGCAGTTGGGGCGAGAATTCACCCCTCCACTTT.

This rearrangement joins TRBV6-1 to TRBJ2-5, with TRBD1 matching over 8 bases. CDR1 MNHNS and CDR2 SASEGT come from the germline V gene. Trimming took 1 base from V and 5 from J; bases not matched to a gene: 9. This CDR3 has 16 amino acids. CDR3 sequence (DNA): TGTGCCAGCAGTGAAGTTCCCAGGGGGCGAGGGGAGACCCAGTACTTC. Its protein is CASSEVPRGRGETQYF.

The V gene is TRBV13, the J gene TRBJ2-7, with D possibly TRBD2 on 6 matching bases. Germline assignment: CDR1 PRHDT and CDR2 FYEKMQ (reference sequence). V lost 5 bases and J lost 0, with 14 bases in between. This CDR3 has 15 residues. CDR3 nucleotides: TGTGCCAGCAGCCCGATGGGGGGAAACTCCTACGAGCAGTACTTC. Translated: CASSPMGGNSYEQYF.

The V gene is TRBV7-2, the J gene TRBJ2-1; 9 nucleotides agree with TRBD2. The J segment lost 7 bases and the V segment lost 5 bases, leaving 9 bases of the junction unmatched. Germline values: CDR1 SGHTA, CDR2 FQGNSA. The CDR3 is made up of 15 amino acids. The CDR3 spells CASSANSGGLNEQFF. CDR3 nucleotides: TGTGCCAGCAGCGCAAATAGCGGGGGATTGAATGAGCAGTTCTTC.

This clone was seen only a few times. V and J are TRBV19 and TRBJ2-1; 8 bases agree with TRBD1. This CDR3 region has 14 residues. Unmatched junction bases numbered 5, after V lost 3 bases and J lost 7 bases. Germline V CDR1 and CDR2: LNHDA, SQIVND (reference sequence). The CDR3 sequence is CASSIRGQMNEQFF. In DNA, the CDR3 is TGTGCCAGTAGTATCAGGGGGCAAATGAATGAGCAGTTCTTC.

By share, this clone counts as medium-sized. The chain is built from TRBV30 and TRBJ1-2; D not resolved. Germline CDR1 is GTSNPN and CDR2 is SVGIG (reference sequence). This CDR3 region has 12 residues. V was cut by 3 bases and J by 6 bases, with 11 bases left in between. The CDR3 bases are TGTGCCTGGAGCTTAGAGCCTGATGGCTACACCTTC. Translated: CAWSLEPDGYTF.

This clone is a singleton in its sample. The chain employs TRBV29-1 and TRBJ2-2; the D gene is possibly TRBD2 (5 bases). V lost 3 bases, J lost 1 base, and 9 bases lay in between. The CDR3 has 14 residues. Per germline, CDR1 SQVTM and CDR2 ANQGSEA. The CDR3: CSVEAGVNTGELFF. The CDR3 bases are TGCAGCGTTGAGGCCGGGGTGAACACCGGGGAGCTGTTTTTT.

This chain links TRBV18 with TRBJ1-1; tentatively, D is TRBD1 (6 bases). Germline assignment: CDR1 KGHSH and CDR2 LQKENI. The CDR3 has 14 residues. Trimming removed 3 bases at V and 1 base at J, with 9 bases between. CDR3 nucleotide sequence: TGTGCCAGCTCACCCCAGGGGACGAACACTGAAGCTTTCTTT. It codes for CASSPQGTNTEAFF.

This chain links TRBV3-1 (or the pseudogene TRBV3-2) with TRBJ2-3; 7 bases are a match to TRBD1. The CDR3 is 16 residues long. The germline V gene has CDR1 LGHDT and CDR2 YNNKEL (reference sequence). The J segment lost 1 base and the V segment lost 7 bases, leaving 11 bases of the junction unmatched. CDR3: CASKPRTGLGTDTQYF. The CDR3 DNA reads TGTGCCAGCAAACCAAGGACAGGTTTAGGCACAGATACGCAGTATTTT.

This chain uses TRBV18 with TRBJ2-3, with 8 bases fitting TRBD2. V dropped 1 base and J dropped 1; count of bases not matched to a gene: 4. The CDR3 is 16 residues long. Germline V lookup: CDR1 KGHSH, CDR2 LQKENI. In DNA, the CDR3 is TGTGCCAGCTCACCACAAGGTAGCGGGGGCACAGATACGCAGTATTTT. Translating it yields CASSPQGSGGTDTQYF.

The V and J genes are TRBV10-3 and TRBJ2-1, with 10 bases identical to TRBD2. V was clipped by 2 bases and J by 10 bases; unmatched bases: 11. CDR1 is ENHRY and CDR2 is SYGVKD in the germline V gene. CDR3 size: 16 residues. CDR3 region: CAISERQLAGSQEQFF. DNA for the CDR3: TGTGCCATCAGTGAGAGACAACTAGCGGGGTCACAGGAGCAGTTCTTC.

V is TRBV19 and J is TRBJ2-5; D might be TRBD2 (7 bases). The CDR3 sequence is 15 residues long. Trimming removed 6 bases from V and 5 bases from J, with 19 bases in between. The V gene's germline CDR1 is LNHDA and CDR2 SQIVND (reference sequence). The CDR3 reads CASSSGGGLRETQYF. The CDR3 bases are TGTGCCAGTAGCTCTGGGGGGGGCCTTCGGGAGACCCAGTACTTC.

V and J are TRBV11-3 and TRBJ2-1; D perhaps matches TRBD2 (6 bases). Germline V CDR1 and CDR2: SGHNT, YENEEA. CDR3 length equals 14 residues. With 2 bases removed from V and 12 bases from J, the gap between germline ends came to 17 bases. Here the CDR3 reads CASSLPGLISRQFF. CDR3 DNA: TGTGCCAGCAGCTTACCGGGACTGATTTCACGGCAGTTCTTC.

This clone came up a few times. This sequence joins TRBV28 and TRBJ2-3; tentative D call: TRBD2 (6 bases). Germline values: CDR1 MDHEN, CDR2 SYDVKM. V lost 5 bases to trimming and J lost 2 bases, with 14 bases between them. CDR3 size: 15 residues. The CDR3 bases are TGTGCCAGCAGTCAGCGGGTATCCCACACAGATACGCAGTATTTT. This codes for CASSQRVSHTDTQYF.